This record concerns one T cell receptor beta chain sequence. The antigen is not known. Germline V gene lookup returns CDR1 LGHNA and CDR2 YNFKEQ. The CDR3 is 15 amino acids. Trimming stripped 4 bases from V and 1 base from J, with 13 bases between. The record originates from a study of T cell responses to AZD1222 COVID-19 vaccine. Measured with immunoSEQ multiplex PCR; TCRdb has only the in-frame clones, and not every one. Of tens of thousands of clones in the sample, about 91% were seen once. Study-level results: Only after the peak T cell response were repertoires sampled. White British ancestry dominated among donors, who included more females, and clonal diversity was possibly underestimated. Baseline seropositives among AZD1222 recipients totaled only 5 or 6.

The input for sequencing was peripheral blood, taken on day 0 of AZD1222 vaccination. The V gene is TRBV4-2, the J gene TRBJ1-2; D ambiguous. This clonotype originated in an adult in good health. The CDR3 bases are TGTGCCAGCAGCCCCTCGGACGGAGGTAACTATGGCTACACCTTC. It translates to CASSPSDGGNYGYTF.